The sequence of this TCR beta chain was determined in a study of cytomegalovirus exposure and HLA in healthy donors. J was trimmed by 2 bases and V by 6 bases; bases with no gene match: 4. CDR1 and CDR2 (germline): SQVTM, ANQGSEA. The CDR3 length is 12 residues. This clone was seen a handful of times. PCR used 60 Vbeta primers and 13 Jbeta primers. Sequencing was performed with immunoSEQ multiplex PCR; in TCRdb, only in-frame clones are kept and a portion is missing. The sample yields thousands of clones, roughly 51% seen once. The chain employs TRBV29-1 and TRBJ2-7; 7 bases fit TRBD1. The specimen was PBMCs. This TCR came from a man under 40 in good health and CMV-seropositive. The CDR3 DNA reads as TGCAGCGTAACAGGGGACGCCTACGAGCAGTACTTC. It codes for CSVTGDAYEQYF.